This T cell receptor (beta chain) was profiled in a study of regulatory T cells in long-lasting Graves disease. Study-wide points: TRBV28 was favored in persistent disease, as were TRBJ1-2 and TRBJ2-5.

iRepertoire HTBI primers and Arm-PCR of CDR3 regions built TCR beta libraries. TCRdb re-analysed the multiplex PCR reads in MiXCR, keeping a single row per CDR3 protein. The sample includes about 240,000 distinct CDR3 sequences, 20% of them seen just once. The time point denotes: newly diagnosed GD, antithyroid drugs for less than 3 months. RNA isolated from PBMCs was used to make the TCR library. This CDR3 is built from 15 residues. J was trimmed by 4 bases and V by 3 bases; bases with no gene match: 3. Germline V lookup: CDR1 SGHAT, CDR2 FQNNGV. This clonotype has a handful of counts. As yet, its antigen is unknown.

The sequence was collected from a female donor with Graves disease. The sample consisted of peripheral blood mononuclear cells (PBMCs), taken at new diagnosis, from a patient treated with antithyroid drugs. The chain combines TRBV11-2 with TRBJ1-2; 12 positions agree with TRBD1. CDR3 coding DNA: TGTGCCAGCAGCTTGGGGGACAGGGGGCTCTATGGCTACACCTTC. Amino acid sequence: CASSLGDRGLYGYTF.